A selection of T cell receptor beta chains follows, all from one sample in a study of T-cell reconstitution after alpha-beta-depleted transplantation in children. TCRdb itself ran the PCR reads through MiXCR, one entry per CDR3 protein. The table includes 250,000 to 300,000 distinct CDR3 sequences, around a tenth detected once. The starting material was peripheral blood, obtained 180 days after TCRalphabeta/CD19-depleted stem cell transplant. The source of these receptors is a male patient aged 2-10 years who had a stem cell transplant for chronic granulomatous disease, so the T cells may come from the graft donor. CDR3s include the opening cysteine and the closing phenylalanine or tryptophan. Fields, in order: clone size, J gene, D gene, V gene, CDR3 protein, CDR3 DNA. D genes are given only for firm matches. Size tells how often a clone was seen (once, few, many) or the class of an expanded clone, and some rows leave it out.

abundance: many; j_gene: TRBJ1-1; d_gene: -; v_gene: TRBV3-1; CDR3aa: CASTQGKTEAFF; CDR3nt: TGTGCCAGCACCCAGGGGAAGACTGAAGCTTTCTTT
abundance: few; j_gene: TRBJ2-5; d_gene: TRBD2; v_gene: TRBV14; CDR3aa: CATSKRGGAETQYF; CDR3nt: TGTGCCACCAGCAAGCGGGGGGGCGCTGAGACCCAGTACTTC
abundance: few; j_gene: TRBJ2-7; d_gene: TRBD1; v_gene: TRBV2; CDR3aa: CASNQDRENSYEQYF; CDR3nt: TGTGCCAGCAATCAGGACAGGGAAAACTCCTACGAGCAGTACTTC
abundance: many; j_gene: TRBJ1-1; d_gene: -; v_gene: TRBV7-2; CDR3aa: CASSPKDLTGTEAFF; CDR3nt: TGTGCCAGCAGCCCGAAGGACCTAACGGGCACTGAAGCTTTCTTT
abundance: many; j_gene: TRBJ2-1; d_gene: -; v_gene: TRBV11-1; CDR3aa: CASSPTDNEQFF; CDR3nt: TGTGCCAGCAGCCCTACGGACAATGAGCAGTTCTTC
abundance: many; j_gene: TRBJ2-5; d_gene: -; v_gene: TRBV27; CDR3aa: CASTSTGETQYF; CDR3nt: TGTGCCAGCACTTCAACGGGAGAGACCCAGTACTTC
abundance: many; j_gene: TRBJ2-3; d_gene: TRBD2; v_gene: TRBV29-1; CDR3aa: CSVYEREGTDTQYF; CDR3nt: TGCAGCGTTTACGAGCGGGAGGGCACAGATACGCAGTATTTT
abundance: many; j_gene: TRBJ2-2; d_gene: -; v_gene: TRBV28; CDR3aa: CASTDSLGSNTGELFF; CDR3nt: TGTGCCAGCACCGACAGCCTGGGGAGTAACACCGGGGAGCTGTTTTTT
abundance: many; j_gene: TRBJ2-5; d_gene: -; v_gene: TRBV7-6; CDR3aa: CASSLRLAWSETQYF; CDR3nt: TGTGCCAGCAGCTTACGGCTAGCTTGGTCAGAGACCCAGTACTTC
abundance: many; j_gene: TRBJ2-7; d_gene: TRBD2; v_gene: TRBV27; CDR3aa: CASSKTSGRPYEQYF; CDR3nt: TGTGCCAGCAGCAAGACTAGCGGGAGGCCCTACGAGCAGTACTTC
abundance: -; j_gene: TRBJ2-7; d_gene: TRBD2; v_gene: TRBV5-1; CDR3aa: CASGLAGPYEQYF; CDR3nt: TGCGCCAGCGGACTAGCGGGGCCCTACGAGCAGTACTTC
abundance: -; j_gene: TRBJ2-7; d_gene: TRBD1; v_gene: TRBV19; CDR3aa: CASSKRQGGTYEQYF; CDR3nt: TGTGCCAGTAGTAAGCGACAGGGTGGCACCTACGAGCAGTACTTC
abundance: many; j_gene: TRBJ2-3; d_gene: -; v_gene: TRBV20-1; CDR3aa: CSAGTGLRDTQYF; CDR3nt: TGCAGTGCTGGAACAGGGTTAAGGGATACGCAGTATTTT
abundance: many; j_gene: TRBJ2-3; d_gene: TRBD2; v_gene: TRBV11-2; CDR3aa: CASSPRVGLAGGPSTDTQYF; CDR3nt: TGTGCCAGCAGCCCCCGGGTGGGGCTAGCGGGAGGTCCCTCCACAGATACGCAGTATTTT
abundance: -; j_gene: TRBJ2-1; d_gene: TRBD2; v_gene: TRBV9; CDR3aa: CASSVAGTSNNEQFF; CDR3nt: TGTGCCAGCAGCGTAGCCGGGACTAGCAACAATGAGCAGTTCTTC
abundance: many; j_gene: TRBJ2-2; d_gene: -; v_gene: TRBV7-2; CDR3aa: CATLAGGSTGELFF; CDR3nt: TGTGCCACGTTGGCAGGGGGGTCCACCGGGGAGCTGTTTTTT
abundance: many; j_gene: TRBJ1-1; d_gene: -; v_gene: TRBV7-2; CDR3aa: CASSLDSGMNTEAFF; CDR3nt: TGTGCCAGCAGCTTAGATTCTGGCATGAACACTGAAGCTTTCTTT
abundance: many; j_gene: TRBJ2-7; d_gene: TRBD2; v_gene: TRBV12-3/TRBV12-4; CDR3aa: CASSFGRASYEQYF; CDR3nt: TGTGCCAGCAGTTTTGGGAGGGCCTCCTACGAGCAGTACTTC
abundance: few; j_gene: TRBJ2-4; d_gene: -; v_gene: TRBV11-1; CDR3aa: CASSSPDGRQAKNIQYF; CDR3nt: TGTGCCAGCAGCTCACCTGACGGCCGACAAGCCAAAAACATTCAGTACTTC
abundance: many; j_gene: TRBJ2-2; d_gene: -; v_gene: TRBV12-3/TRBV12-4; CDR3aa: CASSLGIGGNTGELFF; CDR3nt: TGTGCCAGCAGTTTGGGGATTGGTGGGAACACCGGGGAGCTGTTTTTT
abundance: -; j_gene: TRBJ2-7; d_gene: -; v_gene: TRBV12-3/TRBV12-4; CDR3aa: CASRMDISTYEQSF; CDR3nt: TGTGCCAGCAGGATGGACATATCTACCTACGAGCAGTCCTTC
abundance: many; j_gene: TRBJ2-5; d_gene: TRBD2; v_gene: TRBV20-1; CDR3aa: CSAGPLQRGQETQYF; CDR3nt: TGCAGTGCCGGGCCGCTTCAGCGGGGCCAAGAGACCCAGTACTTC
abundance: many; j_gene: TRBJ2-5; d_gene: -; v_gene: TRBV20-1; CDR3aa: CSALGPGSQETQYF; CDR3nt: TGCAGTGCTCTAGGGCCCGGGAGCCAAGAGACCCAGTACTTC
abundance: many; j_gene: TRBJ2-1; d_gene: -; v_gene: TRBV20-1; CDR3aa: CSARDQYNEQFF; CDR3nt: TGCAGTGCTAGAGACCAGTACAATGAGCAGTTCTTC
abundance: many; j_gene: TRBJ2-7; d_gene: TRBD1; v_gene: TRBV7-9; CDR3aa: CASSDSGTVSYEQYF; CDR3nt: TGTGCCAGCAGCGACTCCGGGACAGTCTCCTACGAGCAGTACTTC
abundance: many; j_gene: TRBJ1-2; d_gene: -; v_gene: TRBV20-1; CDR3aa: CSAPGDSNYGYTF; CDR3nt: TGCAGTGCTCCGGGGGATTCTAACTATGGCTACACCTTC
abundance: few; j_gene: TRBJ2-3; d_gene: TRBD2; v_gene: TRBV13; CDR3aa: CASSLRGGITDTQYF; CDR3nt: TGTGCCAGCAGCTTACGCGGGGGGATTACAGATACGCAGTATTTT
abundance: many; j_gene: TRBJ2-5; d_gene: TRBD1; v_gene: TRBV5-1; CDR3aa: CASSLQGAEETQYF; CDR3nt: TGCGCCAGCAGCTTGCAGGGGGCCGAAGAGACCCAGTACTTC
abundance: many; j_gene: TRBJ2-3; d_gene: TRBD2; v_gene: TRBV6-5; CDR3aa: CASSYSKRTSGRMDTQYF; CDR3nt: TGTGCCAGCAGTTACTCGAAGCGAACTAGCGGGAGAATGGATACGCAGTATTTT
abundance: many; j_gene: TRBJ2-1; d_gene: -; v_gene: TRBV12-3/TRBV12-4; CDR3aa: CASSLNHARGNEQFF; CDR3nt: TGTGCCAGCAGTTTAAATCACGCGAGGGGGAATGAGCAGTTCTTC
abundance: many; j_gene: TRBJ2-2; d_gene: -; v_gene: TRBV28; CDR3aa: CASRDPNTGELFF; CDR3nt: TGTGCCAGCCGGGACCCCAACACCGGGGAGCTGTTTTTT
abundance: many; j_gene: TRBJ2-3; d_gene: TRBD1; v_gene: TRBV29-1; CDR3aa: CSVPGQSPYF; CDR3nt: TGCAGCGTTCCGGGACAGAGTCCGTATTTT
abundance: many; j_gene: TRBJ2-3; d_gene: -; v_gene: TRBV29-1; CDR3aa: CSVDAGTDTQYF; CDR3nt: TGCAGCGTTGACGCGGGCACAGATACGCAGTATTTT
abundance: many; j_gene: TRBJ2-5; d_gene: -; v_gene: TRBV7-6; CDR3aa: CASSLGVATYQETQYF; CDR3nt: TGTGCCAGCAGCTTAGGGGTAGCGACGTACCAAGAGACCCAGTACTTC
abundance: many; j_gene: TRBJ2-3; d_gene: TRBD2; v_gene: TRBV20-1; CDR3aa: CSASPGGSTDTQYF; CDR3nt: TGCAGTGCTAGCCCGGGGGGGAGTACAGATACGCAGTATTTT
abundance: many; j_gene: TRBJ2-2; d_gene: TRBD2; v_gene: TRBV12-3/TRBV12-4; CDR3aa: CASTIKLAALNTGELFF; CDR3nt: TGTGCCAGCACCATCAAACTAGCGGCCCTGAACACCGGGGAGCTGTTTTTT
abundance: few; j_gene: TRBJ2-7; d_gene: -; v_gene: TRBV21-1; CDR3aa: CASSPPTGVPYEQYF; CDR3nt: TGTGCCAGCAGCCCCCCGACAGGGGTCCCCTACGAGCAGTACTTC
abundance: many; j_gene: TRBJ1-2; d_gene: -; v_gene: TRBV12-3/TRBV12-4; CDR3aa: CASSLLPSRDYTF; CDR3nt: TGTGCCAGCAGTTTACTACCATCAAGGGACTACACCTTC
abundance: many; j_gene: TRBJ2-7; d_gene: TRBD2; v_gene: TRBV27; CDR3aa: CASTRTSGRSSYEQYF; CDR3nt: TGTGCCAGCACCCGGACTAGCGGGAGGAGCTCCTACGAGCAGTACTTC
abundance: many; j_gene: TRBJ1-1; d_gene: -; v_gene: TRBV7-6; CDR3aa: CASSPVSGVNTEAFF; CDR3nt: TGTGCCAGCAGCCCTGTCTCGGGGGTGAACACTGAAGCTTTCTTT